The text below deals with one TCR beta chain. Its cognate antigen is unknown. In the PCR, 60 Vbeta and 13 Jbeta primers were used. Libraries were prepared by immunoSEQ multiplex PCR; TCRdb keeps only in-frame clonotypes and omits some of them. The table lists roughly 190,000 clones, 65% to 75% of them singletons, with over 4% in the top ten. The source of the sample is a study of cytomegalovirus exposure and HLA in healthy donors. J lost 2 bases, V lost 2 bases, and 2 bases had no gene match. Germline-derived CDR1 and CDR2 are MNHNY and SVGAGI (reference sequence). There are 14 residues in the CDR3. The study, taken as a whole, reports: For cytomegalovirus status, the classifier reportedly gave diagnoses with high specificity and sensitivity. It was likely that a cluster of highly shared sequence variants was a sequencing artifact. Across donors, sequencing depth was assumed by presence/absence analyses to be roughly uniform.

The chain couples TRBV6-6 to TRBJ1-1; 7 bases line up with TRBD1. Sequencing was done on a sample of PBMCs. This sequence originates from a young man in good health and CMV-seropositive. The CDR3 loop reads CASSYQGGNTEAFF. The CDR3 nucleotides are TGTGCCAGCAGTTACCAGGGGGGAAACACTGAAGCTTTCTTT.